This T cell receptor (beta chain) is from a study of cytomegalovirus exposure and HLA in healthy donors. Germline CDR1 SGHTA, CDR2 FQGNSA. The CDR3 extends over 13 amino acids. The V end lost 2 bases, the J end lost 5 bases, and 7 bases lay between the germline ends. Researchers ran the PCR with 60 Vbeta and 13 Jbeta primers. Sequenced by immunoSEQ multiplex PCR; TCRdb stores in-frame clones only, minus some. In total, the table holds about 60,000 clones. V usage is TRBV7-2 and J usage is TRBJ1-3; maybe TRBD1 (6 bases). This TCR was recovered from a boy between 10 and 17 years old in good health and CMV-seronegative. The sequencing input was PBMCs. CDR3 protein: CASSLTGRNTIYF. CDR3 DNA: TGTGCCAGCAGCTTAACAGGGAGAAACACCATATATTTT.